This TCR beta chain stems from a study of Ad26.COV2.S vaccination and SARS-CoV-2 variants. Sequencing was performed with immunoSEQ multiplex PCR; in TCRdb, only in-frame clones are kept and a portion is missing. The table has roughly 400,000 clones, 70% to 90% seen once. The treatment was: roughly 19 received Ad26.COV2.S at low or high dose, single or two shots; 5 received placebo; per-sample allocation not given. Vaccine and placebo recipients were sampled on day 63 after the first injection. Germline-derived CDR1 and CDR2 are SGDLS and YYNGEE. CDR3 size: 14 residues. The V and J ends lost 4 bases and 6 bases respectively, with 16 bases between them.

The V gene is TRBV9, the J gene TRBJ1-1; a weak D match, TRBD1 (5 bases). The sequences come from peripheral blood, collected in a trial of Ad26.COV2.S vaccine versus placebo. This TCR was sampled from a person aged 18-60 years who received the Ad26.COV2.S COVID-19 vaccine or a placebo. As DNA, the CDR3 is TGTGCCAGCAGCCCCAGGGTTTCGATCCCTGAAGCTTTCTTT. Residues: CASSPRVSIPEAFF.